These T cell receptor beta chains were read from a single sample in a study of T-cell reconstitution after alpha-beta-depleted transplantation in children. TCRdb called the PCR reads again in MiXCR, with one record for every CDR3 protein. Among around 410,000 distinct CDR3 sequences listed, roughly a tenth were seen once. Sample: PBMCs from the stem cell graft donor, taken from the stem cell graft. These receptor sequences come from a human donor who donated a stem cell graft to a child with acute myeloid leukemia. Both conserved end residues are part of each CDR3. D genes are given only for firm matches. Expanded clones get a size class; other rows say once, few or many, or leave the size out.

j_gene: TRBJ1-1
len: 12
v_gene: TRBV7-8
abundance: many
d_gene: NA
CDR3aa: CASSLADGGAFF
CDR3nt: TGTGCCAGCAGCTTAGCTGACGGAGGAGCTTTCTTT

j_gene: TRBJ1-3
len: 14
v_gene: TRBV29-1
abundance: NA
d_gene: NA
CDR3aa: CSVEIGPSGNTIYF
CDR3nt: TGCAGCGTTGAAATCGGACCCTCTGGAAACACCATATATTTT

j_gene: TRBJ2-7
len: 14
v_gene: TRBV6-1
abundance: NA
d_gene: TRBD1
CDR3aa: CASSERDRVYEQYF
CDR3nt: TGTGCCAGCAGTGAGCGGGACAGGGTATACGAGCAGTACTTC

j_gene: TRBJ1-2
len: 13
v_gene: TRBV7-8
abundance: few
d_gene: NA
CDR3aa: CASSFQGYYGYTF
CDR3nt: TGTGCCAGCAGCTTTCAGGGTTACTATGGCTACACCTTC

j_gene: TRBJ1-5
len: 14
v_gene: TRBV7-2
abundance: few
d_gene: NA
CDR3aa: CASSLQQGDQPQHF
CDR3nt: TGTGCCAGCAGCTTACAGCAGGGTGATCAGCCCCAGCATTTT

j_gene: TRBJ1-1
len: 12
v_gene: TRBV6-5
abundance: few
d_gene: NA
CDR3aa: CASSNRVSEAFF
CDR3nt: TGTGCCAGCAGTAACAGGGTTTCTGAAGCTTTCTTT

j_gene: TRBJ2-2
len: 13
v_gene: TRBV29-1
abundance: few
d_gene: NA
CDR3aa: CSVDRESTGELFF
CDR3nt: TGCAGCGTTGACAGGGAAAGCACCGGGGAGCTGTTTTTT

j_gene: TRBJ2-3
len: 15
v_gene: TRBV9
abundance: NA
d_gene: TRBD2
CDR3aa: CASSVSGRASDTQYF
CDR3nt: TGTGCCAGCAGCGTGAGCGGGAGGGCCTCCGATACGCAGTATTTT

j_gene: TRBJ2-1
len: 13
v_gene: TRBV20-1
abundance: many
d_gene: NA
CDR3aa: CSASSLALDEQFF
CDR3nt: TGCAGTGCTAGTTCCCTCGCGCTCGATGAGCAGTTCTTC

j_gene: TRBJ2-1
len: 14
v_gene: TRBV29-1
abundance: NA
d_gene: NA
CDR3aa: CSVESRGTLQEQFF
CDR3nt: TGCAGCGTTGAAAGCAGGGGGACTCTCCAGGAGCAGTTCTTC